This TCR beta chain was found in a study of blood T cell repertoires in COVID-19. Study as a whole: Donors in the United States, Italy and Spain gave samples during acute or convalescent COVID-19. PBMCs, B-cell-depleted T cells, or T cells provided the cDNA or gDNA that made up the material.

This CDR3 comprises 15 residues. Losses at the gene ends were 3 bases for V and 8 bases for J; bases not matched to a gene: 10. Germline CDR1 reads MDHEN; CDR2 reads SYDVKM. Methods used by the authors: For nucleated cells, counts were estimated from reference gene primer amplification. Some clones are missing from TCRdb's copy, which holds only in-frame ones; the method was immunoSEQ multiplex PCR. The DNA gave D and trimming, while V, J and clone size come from that table. The data contain about 55,000 clones, 65% to 90% of them singletons. This receptor was obtained from a human donor in a cohort sampled during active COVID-19. The sample comprised peripheral blood. V gene TRBV28 combines with J gene TRBJ1-2, with 9 bases that match TRBD1. The CDR3 nucleotides are TGTGCCAGCAGTTTGGGACCGGGACAGGGCAGCGGCTACACCTTC. Protein product: CASSLGPGQGSGYTF.